A selection of T cell receptor beta chains follows, all from one sample in a study of shared clonotypes between healthy human individuals. Libraries were prepared by immunoSEQ multiplex PCR; TCRdb keeps only in-frame clonotypes and omits some of them. The sample has 650,000 to 750,000 clones, around 72% seen once. Sequences were obtained from memory CD4+ T cells sorted from blood. These receptors all stem from a woman in her twenties or thirties in good health. CDR3s include the opening cysteine and the closing phenylalanine or tryptophan. Fields, in order: CDR3 protein, CDR3 DNA, J gene, V gene, D gene, clone size. A D gene is named only where the DNA matches it firmly. Not every row has a clone size; where given, it reads once, few, many or a size class.

cdr3_aa: CASSVAGGGFGSETQYF
cdr3_nt: TGTGCCAGCAGCGTAGCTGGGGGAGGATTCGGGTCAGAGACCCAGTACTTC
j_call: TRBJ2-5
v_call: TRBV9
d_call: -
clone_size: -

cdr3_aa: CASSADRVADTQYF
cdr3_nt: TGTGCCAGCAGTGCTGACAGGGTAGCAGATACGCAGTATTTT
j_call: TRBJ2-3
v_call: TRBV2
d_call: TRBD1
clone_size: -

cdr3_aa: CASRMVLAGWGNEQFF
cdr3_nt: TGTGCCAGCAGGATGGTCCTAGCGGGATGGGGGAATGAGCAGTTCTTC
j_call: TRBJ2-1
v_call: TRBV2
d_call: TRBD2
clone_size: -

cdr3_aa: CASSSGLAPYEQYF
cdr3_nt: TGTGCCAGCAGTTCGGGTCTAGCGCCCTACGAGCAGTACTTC
j_call: TRBJ2-7
v_call: TRBV28
d_call: -
clone_size: -

cdr3_aa: CASSEPDTTQYF
cdr3_nt: TGTGCCAGCAGTGAACCAGACACGACCCAGTACTTC
j_call: TRBJ2-5
v_call: TRBV2
d_call: -
clone_size: -

cdr3_aa: CASSYDGDSNQPQHF
cdr3_nt: TGTGCCAGCAGTTACGACGGAGACTCCAATCAGCCCCAGCATTTT
j_call: TRBJ1-5
v_call: TRBV6-5
d_call: -
clone_size: once

cdr3_aa: CASSSGPNSYNEQFF
cdr3_nt: TGTGCCAGCAGCTCAGGGCCCAACTCCTACAATGAGCAGTTCTTC
j_call: TRBJ2-1
v_call: TRBV7-9
d_call: -
clone_size: -

cdr3_aa: CATSRDRGLRPYNEQFF
cdr3_nt: TGTGCCACCAGCAGAGACAGGGGGCTCCGCCCGTACAATGAGCAGTTCTTC
j_call: TRBJ2-1
v_call: TRBV15
d_call: TRBD1
clone_size: -

cdr3_aa: CASSIDTSPADTQYF
cdr3_nt: TGTGCCAGCAGTATTGACACCTCACCCGCAGATACGCAGTATTTT
j_call: TRBJ2-3
v_call: TRBV2
d_call: -
clone_size: -

cdr3_aa: CAWRINGPYEQYF
cdr3_nt: TGTGCCTGGCGCATTAACGGGCCCTACGAGCAGTACTTC
j_call: TRBJ2-7
v_call: TRBV30
d_call: -
clone_size: few

cdr3_aa: CASSDPGTVNTEAFF
cdr3_nt: TGTGCCAGCAGCGACCCCGGGACAGTGAACACTGAAGCTTTCTTT
j_call: TRBJ1-1
v_call: TRBV5-4
d_call: TRBD1
clone_size: -

cdr3_aa: CASSGAGRKGYTF
cdr3_nt: TGTGCCAGCAGTGGTGCAGGGAGAAAAGGCTACACCTTC
j_call: TRBJ1-2
v_call: TRBV2
d_call: -
clone_size: few

cdr3_aa: CASSKGQGDEKLFF
cdr3_nt: TGTGCCAGCAGCAAGGGGCAGGGTGATGAAAAACTGTTTTTT
j_call: TRBJ1-4
v_call: TRBV11-2
d_call: -
clone_size: once

cdr3_aa: CASIPKGKGAGLRREQYF
cdr3_nt: TGTGCCAGCATCCCAAAAGGAAAGGGGGCAGGCCTCCGAAGGGAGCAGTACTTC
j_call: TRBJ2-7
v_call: TRBV27
d_call: TRBD1
clone_size: few

cdr3_aa: CASSLWREGRETQYF
cdr3_nt: TGCGCCAGCAGCTTGTGGCGGGAGGGCCGGGAGACCCAGTACTTC
j_call: TRBJ2-5
v_call: TRBV5-1
d_call: TRBD2
clone_size: -

cdr3_aa: CASSAPEGLMSNEQFF
cdr3_nt: TGTGCCAGCAGTGCCCCCGAAGGCCTGATGTCAAATGAGCAGTTCTTC
j_call: TRBJ2-1
v_call: TRBV25-1
d_call: -
clone_size: -

cdr3_aa: CASSGDYEQYF
cdr3_nt: TGTGCCAGTAGCGGGGACTACGAGCAGTACTTC
j_call: TRBJ2-7
v_call: TRBV19
d_call: -
clone_size: -

cdr3_aa: CASSLLGGLSTDTQYF
cdr3_nt: TGTGCCAGCAGCTTACTAGGTGGGCTTAGCACAGATACGCAGTATTTT
j_call: TRBJ2-3
v_call: TRBV7-3
d_call: -
clone_size: -

cdr3_aa: CTSSPLSGALAGEVTEQYF
cdr3_nt: TGCACCAGCAGCCCGCTTTCGGGGGCCCTAGCGGGAGAGGTAACCGAGCAGTACTTC
j_call: TRBJ2-7
v_call: TRBV1
d_call: -
clone_size: -

cdr3_aa: CASRAGLAVNYEQYF
cdr3_nt: TGTGCCAGCAGGGCAGGACTAGCGGTGAATTACGAGCAGTACTTC
j_call: TRBJ2-7
v_call: TRBV28
d_call: TRBD2
clone_size: -

cdr3_aa: CASREGRWNTEAFF
cdr3_nt: TGTGCCAGCAGGGAGGGACGGTGGAACACTGAAGCTTTCTTT
j_call: TRBJ1-1
v_call: TRBV28
d_call: -
clone_size: -

cdr3_aa: CASNKLNTNYGYTF
cdr3_nt: TGTGCCAGCAACAAACTAAACACCAACTATGGCTACACCTTC
j_call: TRBJ1-2
v_call: TRBV6-5
d_call: -
clone_size: -

cdr3_aa: CASSEGENTGELFF
cdr3_nt: TGTGCCAGCAGCGAGGGCGAGAACACCGGGGAGCTGTTTTTT
j_call: TRBJ2-2
v_call: TRBV11-3
d_call: -
clone_size: -

cdr3_aa: CASSPLAGSEQFF
cdr3_nt: TGTGCCAGCAGCCCACTAGCGGGAAGTGAGCAGTTCTTC
j_call: TRBJ2-1
v_call: TRBV11-2
d_call: TRBD2
clone_size: few

cdr3_aa: CASEAKLSEQFF
cdr3_nt: TGTGCCAGCGAGGCTAAGCTTTCTGAGCAGTTCTTC
j_call: TRBJ2-1
v_call: TRBV2
d_call: -
clone_size: -

cdr3_aa: CASSEGRETQYF
cdr3_nt: TGTGCCAGCTCAGAGGGAAGAGAGACCCAGTACTTC
j_call: TRBJ2-5
v_call: TRBV18
d_call: -
clone_size: -

cdr3_aa: CASRTPGARAYGYTF
cdr3_nt: TGTGCCAGCAGGACCCCGGGAGCGCGAGCGTATGGCTACACCTTC
j_call: TRBJ1-2
v_call: TRBV6-5
d_call: -
clone_size: -

cdr3_aa: CASSGDRGQETQYF
cdr3_nt: TGTGCCAGCAGCGGGGACAGGGGGCAAGAGACCCAGTACTTC
j_call: TRBJ2-5
v_call: TRBV7-9
d_call: TRBD1
clone_size: -

cdr3_aa: CASSGRGRGDYGYTF
cdr3_nt: TGTGCCAGCAGCGGCCGGGGGCGAGGAGACTATGGCTACACCTTC
j_call: TRBJ1-2
v_call: TRBV6-5
d_call: -
clone_size: -

cdr3_aa: CASSESQGADNQPQHF
cdr3_nt: TGTGCCAGCAGTGAATCCCAAGGGGCCGACAATCAGCCCCAGCATTTT
j_call: TRBJ1-5
v_call: TRBV2
d_call: -
clone_size: -

cdr3_aa: CASSSGLAVYNEQFF
cdr3_nt: TGTGCCAGCAGCAGTGGACTAGCTGTTTACAATGAGCAGTTCTTC
j_call: TRBJ2-1
v_call: TRBV7-9
d_call: TRBD2
clone_size: -

cdr3_aa: CASNSIRLAGWGSGELFF
cdr3_nt: TGTGCCAGCAACTCGATCCGACTAGCGGGATGGGGGTCCGGGGAGCTGTTTTTT
j_call: TRBJ2-2
v_call: TRBV7-2
d_call: TRBD2
clone_size: few

cdr3_aa: CASSPGFDNTGELFF
cdr3_nt: TGTGCCAGCTCACCTGGTTTCGACAACACCGGGGAGCTGTTTTTT
j_call: TRBJ2-2
v_call: TRBV18
d_call: -
clone_size: -

cdr3_aa: CASSAPGTAIYEQYF
cdr3_nt: TGTGCCAGCAGTGCCCCCGGGACAGCCATCTACGAGCAGTACTTC
j_call: TRBJ2-7
v_call: TRBV28
d_call: TRBD1
clone_size: -

cdr3_aa: CASSLGGTGNQPQHF
cdr3_nt: TGTGCCAGCAGCTTAGGGGGCACGGGCAATCAGCCCCAGCATTTT
j_call: TRBJ1-5
v_call: TRBV7-9
d_call: -
clone_size: -

cdr3_aa: CASSESSGNTGELFF
cdr3_nt: TGCGCCAGCAGTGAGTCTAGCGGGAATACCGGGGAGCTGTTTTTT
j_call: TRBJ2-2
v_call: TRBV10-1
d_call: TRBD2
clone_size: -

cdr3_aa: CASSLGQAHTGELFF
cdr3_nt: TGTGCCAGCAGTTTGGGACAGGCGCACACCGGGGAGCTGTTTTTT
j_call: TRBJ2-2
v_call: TRBV6-6
d_call: TRBD1
clone_size: -

cdr3_aa: CASSAGQINEKLFF
cdr3_nt: TGCGCCAGCAGCGCCGGACAGATTAATGAAAAACTGTTTTTT
j_call: TRBJ1-4
v_call: TRBV5-1
d_call: -
clone_size: -

cdr3_aa: CSVTQGGGTDTQYF
cdr3_nt: TGCAGCGTGACCCAGGGGGGTGGCACAGATACGCAGTATTTT
j_call: TRBJ2-3
v_call: TRBV29-1
d_call: -
clone_size: few

cdr3_aa: CASRTQVTEAFF
cdr3_nt: TGTGCCAGCAGAACCCAGGTCACTGAAGCTTTCTTT
j_call: TRBJ1-1
v_call: TRBV6-6
d_call: -
clone_size: -

cdr3_aa: CASSLYNEQFF
cdr3_nt: TGTGCCAGCAGTCTCTACAATGAGCAGTTCTTC
j_call: TRBJ2-1
v_call: TRBV28
d_call: -
clone_size: -

cdr3_aa: CAISGRVNTEAFF
cdr3_nt: TGTGCCATCAGCGGACGGGTGAACACTGAAGCTTTCTTT
j_call: TRBJ1-1
v_call: TRBV10-3
d_call: -
clone_size: -

cdr3_aa: CASAPARLAGKETQYF
cdr3_nt: TGTGCCAGCGCCCCGGCTAGACTAGCGGGAAAAGAGACCCAGTACTTC
j_call: TRBJ2-5
v_call: TRBV11-2
d_call: TRBD2
clone_size: -

cdr3_aa: CASSSALMRHYEQYF
cdr3_nt: TGTGCCAGCAGCTCTGCTTTAATGAGGCACTACGAGCAGTACTTC
j_call: TRBJ2-7
v_call: TRBV7-9
d_call: -
clone_size: -